Here is one T cell receptor beta chain with its context. Version v3.0 of the immunoSEQ assay ran at survey level. The data were produced by immunoSEQ multiplex PCR, yet TCRdb's version contains in-frame clones alone and is incomplete. In the table there are over 30,000 clones, roughly nine tenths of which are singletons. The CDR3 totals 12 residues. Germline values: CDR1 SNHLY, CDR2 FYNNEI. V lost 4 bases to trimming and J lost 6 bases, with 9 bases between them. This specimen comes from a study of long-term antiretroviral therapy in people with HIV. The chain carries TRBV2 and TRBJ1-1, with a weak D call TRBD1 (5 bases). This TCR was sampled from a woman aged 45 to 65 with HIV. The sequences come from unsorted PBMCs, collected 1.2 years after starting antiretroviral therapy. CDR3 loop: CASSGSGSEAFF. The CDR3 DNA reads TGTGCCAGCAGTGGATCAGGGTCTGAAGCTTTCTTT.